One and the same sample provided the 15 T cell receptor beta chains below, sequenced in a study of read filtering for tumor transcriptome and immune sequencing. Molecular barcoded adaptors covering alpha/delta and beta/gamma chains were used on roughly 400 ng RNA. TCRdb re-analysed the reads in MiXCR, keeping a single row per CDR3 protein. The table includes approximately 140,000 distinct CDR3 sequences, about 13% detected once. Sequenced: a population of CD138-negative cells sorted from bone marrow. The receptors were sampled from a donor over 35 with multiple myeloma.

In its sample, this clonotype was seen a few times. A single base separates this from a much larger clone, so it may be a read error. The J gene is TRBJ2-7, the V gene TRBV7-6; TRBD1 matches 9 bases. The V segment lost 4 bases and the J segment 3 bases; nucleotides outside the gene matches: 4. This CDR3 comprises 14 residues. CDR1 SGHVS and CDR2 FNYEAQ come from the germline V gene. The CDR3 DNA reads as TGTGCCAGCAGCTCCCGGGACAGGGACTACGAGCAGTACTTC. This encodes CASSSRDRDYEQYF.

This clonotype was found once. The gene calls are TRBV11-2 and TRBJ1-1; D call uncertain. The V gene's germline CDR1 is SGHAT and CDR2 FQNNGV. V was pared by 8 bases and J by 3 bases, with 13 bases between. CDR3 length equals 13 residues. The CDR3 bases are TGTGCCAGCTTACTCGGTTCGGACACTGAAGCTTTCTTT. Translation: CASLLGSDTEAFF.

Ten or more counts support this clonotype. The CDR3 nucleotides are TGTGCCAGCAGCTTAGGGGGGACAGAAGAGCAGTTCTTC. Amino acids: CASSLGGTEEQFF. The chain joins TRBV11-2 to TRBJ2-1, with 7 positions matching TRBD1. The germline gives CDR1 SGHAT, CDR2 FQNNGV. The V and J ends lost 1 base and 10 bases, in that order; junction bases with no gene match: 4. The CDR3 extends over 13 amino acids.

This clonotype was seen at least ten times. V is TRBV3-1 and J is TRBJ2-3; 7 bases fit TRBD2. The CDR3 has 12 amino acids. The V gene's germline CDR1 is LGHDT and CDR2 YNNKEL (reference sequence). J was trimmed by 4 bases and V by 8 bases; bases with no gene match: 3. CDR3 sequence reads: CASGGEPDTQYF. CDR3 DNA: TGTGCCAGCGGGGGGGAGCCAGATACGCAGTATTTT.

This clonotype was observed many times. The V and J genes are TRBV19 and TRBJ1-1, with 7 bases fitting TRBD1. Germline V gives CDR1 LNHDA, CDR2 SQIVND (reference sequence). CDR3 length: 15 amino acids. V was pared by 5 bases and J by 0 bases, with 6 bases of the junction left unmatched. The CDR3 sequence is CASSWRGQLNTEAFF. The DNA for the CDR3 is TGTGCCAGTAGTTGGCGGGGACAGTTGAACACTGAAGCTTTCTTT.

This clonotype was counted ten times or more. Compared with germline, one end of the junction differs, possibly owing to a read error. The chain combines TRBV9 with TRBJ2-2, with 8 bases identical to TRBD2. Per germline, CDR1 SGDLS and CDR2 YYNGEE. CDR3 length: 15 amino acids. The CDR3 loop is CASSPRTSNSGELFF. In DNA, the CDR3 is TGTGCCAGCAGCCCCCGGACTAGCAACAGCGGGGAGCTGTTTTTT.

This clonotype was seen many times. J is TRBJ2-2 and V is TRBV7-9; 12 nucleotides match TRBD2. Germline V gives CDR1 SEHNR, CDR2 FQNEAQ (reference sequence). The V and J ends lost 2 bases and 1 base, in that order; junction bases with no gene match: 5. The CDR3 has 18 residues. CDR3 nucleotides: TGTGCCAGCAGCTTACCGACTAGCGGGGGCAAGAACACCGGGGAGCTGTTTTTT. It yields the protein CASSLPTSGGKNTGELFF.

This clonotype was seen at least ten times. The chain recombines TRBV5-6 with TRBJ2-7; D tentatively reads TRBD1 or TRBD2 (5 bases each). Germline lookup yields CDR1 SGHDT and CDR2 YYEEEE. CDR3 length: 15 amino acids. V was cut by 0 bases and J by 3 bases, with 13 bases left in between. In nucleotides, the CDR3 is TGTGCCAGCAGCTTGGCCGGGCCGAGGGGCTACGAGCAGTACTTC. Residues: CASSLAGPRGYEQYF.

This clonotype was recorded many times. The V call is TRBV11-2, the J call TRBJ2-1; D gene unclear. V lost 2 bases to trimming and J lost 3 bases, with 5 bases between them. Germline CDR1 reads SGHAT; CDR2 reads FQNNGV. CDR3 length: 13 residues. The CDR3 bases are TGTGCCAGCAGCTTAAACGACTACAATGAGCAGTTCTTC. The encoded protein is CASSLNDYNEQFF.

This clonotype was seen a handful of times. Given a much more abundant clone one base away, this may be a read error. The CDR3 loop is CAIRGLPKNGQFF. The CDR3 DNA is TGTGCCATCAGGGGACTACCCAAAAATGGGCAGTTCTTC. V gene TRBV10-3 combines with J gene TRBJ2-1; 7 bases are shared with TRBD2. Germline loops: CDR1 ENHRY, CDR2 SYGVKD. There are 13 residues in the CDR3.

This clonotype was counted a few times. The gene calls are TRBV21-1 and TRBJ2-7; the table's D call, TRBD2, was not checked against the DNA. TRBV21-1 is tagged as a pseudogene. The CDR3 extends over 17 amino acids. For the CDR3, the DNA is TGTGCCAGCAGCTTCCGCCGATTATATGGCGGGAGCTACGAGCAGTACTTC. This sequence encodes CASSFRRLYGGSYEQYF.

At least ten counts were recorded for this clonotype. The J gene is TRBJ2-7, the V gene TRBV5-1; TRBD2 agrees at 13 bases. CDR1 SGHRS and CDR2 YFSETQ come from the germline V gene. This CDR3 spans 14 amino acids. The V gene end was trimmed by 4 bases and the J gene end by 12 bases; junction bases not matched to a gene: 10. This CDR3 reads CASSGGTSGEVAYF. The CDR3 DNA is TGCGCCAGCAGCGGTGGGACTAGCGGGGAGGTGGCGTACTTC.

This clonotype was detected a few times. The CDR3 nucleotides are TGTGCCACCGTCCCTGGACAGAACACTGAAGCTTTCTTT. Amino acids: CATVPGQNTEAFF. The chain uses TRBV28 and TRBJ1-1, with D maybe TRBD1 (5 bases). Trimming removed 10 bases from V and 1 base from J, with 13 bases in between. Germline V CDR1 and CDR2: MDHEN, SYDVKM. There are 13 residues in the CDR3.

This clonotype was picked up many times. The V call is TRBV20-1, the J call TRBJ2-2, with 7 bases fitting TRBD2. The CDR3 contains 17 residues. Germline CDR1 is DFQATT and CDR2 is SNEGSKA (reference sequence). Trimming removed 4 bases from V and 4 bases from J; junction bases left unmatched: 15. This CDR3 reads CSAKRDSVRESTGELFF. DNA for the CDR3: TGCAGTGCTAAGCGGGACTCAGTTCGAGAAAGCACCGGGGAGCTGTTTTTT.

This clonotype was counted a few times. The CDR3 loop is CATSSLGGFTYEQYF. The CDR3 DNA follows: TGTGCCACCAGCAGTTTGGGGGGGTTTACGTACGAGCAGTACTTC. The chain uses TRBV15 and TRBJ2-7, with 7 bases lining up with TRBD2. Germline CDR1 and CDR2: LNHNV and YYDKDF (reference sequence). The ends lost 3 bases at V and 4 bases at J; junction bases unmatched: 9. There are 15 residues in the CDR3.